The text below deals with one T cell receptor (beta chain). The table came from immunoSEQ multiplex PCR; TCRdb's copy has only in-frame clones and leaves some out. The sample lists around 160,000 clones, about 85% seen once, with 3.5% to 5% in the top ten. These data belong to a study of radiation and T cells in renal cell carcinoma. Regarding time point: baseline pretreatment blood. Treatment noted: 15 Gy SBRT to primary tumor, nephrectomy 4 weeks later. The CDR3 is made up of 15 amino acids. V was shortened by 5 bases and J by 5 bases, with 16 bases between the two germline ends. The V gene's germline CDR1 is SGHAT and CDR2 FQNNGV.

The genes are TRBV11-2 and TRBJ1-3, with a tentative D call TRBD1 (5 bases). The sequence derives from a woman aged 70-85 years with renal cell carcinoma. Source: blood, taken from a patient whose treatment included radiotherapy and nephrectomy. CDR3: CASSNRDRFRNTIYF. The CDR3 DNA sequence: TGTGCCAGCAGCAACCGGGACCGTTTTCGAAACACCATATATTTT. The variable domain in full, completed from reference TRBV11-2 and TRBJ1-3, reads EAGVAQSPRYKIIEKRQSVAFWCNPISGHATLYWYQQILGQGPKLLIQFQNNGVVDDSQLPKDRFSAERLKGVDSTLKIQPAKLEDSAVYLCASSNRDRFRNTIYFGEGSWLTVV.